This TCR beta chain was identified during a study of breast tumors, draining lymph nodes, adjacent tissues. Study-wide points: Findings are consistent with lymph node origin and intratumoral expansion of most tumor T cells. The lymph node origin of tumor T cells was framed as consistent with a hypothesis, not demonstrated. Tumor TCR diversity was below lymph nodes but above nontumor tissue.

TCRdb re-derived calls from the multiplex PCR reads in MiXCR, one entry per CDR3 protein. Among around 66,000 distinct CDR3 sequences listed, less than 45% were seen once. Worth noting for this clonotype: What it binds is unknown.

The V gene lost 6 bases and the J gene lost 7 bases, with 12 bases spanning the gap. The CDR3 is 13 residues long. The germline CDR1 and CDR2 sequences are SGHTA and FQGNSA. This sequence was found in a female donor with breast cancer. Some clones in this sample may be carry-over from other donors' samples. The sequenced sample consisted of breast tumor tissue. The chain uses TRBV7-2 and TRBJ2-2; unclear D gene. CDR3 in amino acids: CASSKTPSGELFF. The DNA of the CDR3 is TGTGCCAGCAGTAAAACCCCCAGCGGGGAGCTGTTTTTT. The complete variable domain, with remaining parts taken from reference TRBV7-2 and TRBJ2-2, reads GAGVSQSPSNKVTEKGKDVELRCDPISGHTALYWYRQSLGQGLEFLIYFQGNSAPDKSGLPSDRFSAERTGGSVSTLTIQRTQQEDSAVYLCASSKTPSGELFFGEGSRLTVL.